The 8 T cell receptor beta chains given below trace back to one sample, sequenced in a study of T cell repertoires in cytomegalovirus infection. TCRdb reprocessed the reads via MiXCR and lists one record per CDR3 protein. The top ten hold over 10% of the sample, which has around 530,000 distinct CDR3 sequences, 26% seen once. The sample consisted of PBMCs. These receptors were taken from a human donor in good health (CMV status not recorded). Some clones in this sample may be carry-over from other donors' samples.

The chain is built from TRBV7-2 and TRBJ1-2; 7 bases line up with TRBD1. The ends lost 4 bases at V and 2 bases at J; junction bases unmatched: 10. Germline loops: CDR1 SGHTA, CDR2 FQGNSA. The CDR3 runs to 16 residues. CDR3 sequence (DNA): TGTGCCAGCAGCTCCCGCGTGAGAGGGGGCAACTATGGCTACACCTTC. The encoded protein is CASSSRVRGGNYGYTF.

This clonotype was counted between two and nine times. The chain carries TRBV10-2 and TRBJ2-1, with D maybe TRBD2 (5 bases). The CDR3 has 14 amino acids. The V gene lost 5 bases and the J gene lost 4 bases, with 12 bases spanning the gap. Per the germline V gene, CDR1 is WSHSY and CDR2 is SAAADI. The CDR3, as DNA: TGCGCCAGCAGTTCCCAGCGGCAATACAATGAGCAGTTCTTC. Its protein is CASSSQRQYNEQFF.

The chain is built from TRBV4-1 and TRBJ1-1; TRBD1 might be the D (5 bases). CDR1 is MGHRA and CDR2 is YSYEKL in the germline V gene. This CDR3 contains 16 residues. Trimming removed 0 bases from V and 3 bases from J, with 14 bases in between. CDR3: CASSQESTGGDTEAFF. The CDR3 DNA reads as TGCGCCAGCAGCCAAGAATCAACGGGGGGGGACACTGAAGCTTTCTTT.

This clonotype was counted a few times. This chain links TRBV2 with TRBJ2-5; 10 bases agree with TRBD2. The CDR3 totals 15 residues. Germline V lookup: CDR1 SNHLY, CDR2 FYNNEI. J lost 11 bases, V lost 0 bases, and 9 bases had no gene match. CDR3 region: CASSEASSGRDSQYF. The CDR3 nucleotides are TGTGCCAGCAGTGAAGCGTCTAGCGGGAGAGATTCTCAGTACTTC.

This clonotype was detected only once. J is TRBJ2-5 and V is TRBV6-5, with D tentatively TRBD1 or TRBD2 (5 bases each). CDR1 MNHEY and CDR2 SVGAGI come from the germline V gene. The V gene lost 0 bases and the J gene lost 5 bases, with 16 bases spanning the gap. The CDR3 has 16 residues. CDR3 sequence: CASSYSRSWGMETQYF. The CDR3 DNA is TGTGCCAGCAGTTACTCGAGGTCGTGGGGGATGGAGACCCAGTACTTC.

This clonotype was seen only a few times. The rearrangement uses TRBV29-1 and TRBJ1-4, with no clear D. Trimming took 8 bases from V and 0 from J, leaving 13 bases between them. This CDR3 comprises 14 residues. Looked up from germline, CDR1 is SQVTM and CDR2 is ANQGSEA. The CDR3 reads CSFLDGTTNEKLFF. For the CDR3, the DNA is TGCAGCTTTTTGGACGGGACAACTAATGAAAAACTGTTTTTT.

This clonotype was seen more than once but under ten times. The chain couples TRBV27 to TRBJ1-3; weak D call: TRBD1 (5 bases). The CDR3 sequence is 16 residues long. V shed 1 base and J shed 2 bases, with 12 bases lying between them. Per the germline V gene, CDR1 is MNHEY and CDR2 is SMNVEV (reference sequence). In nucleotides, the CDR3 is TGTGCCAGCAGTTTATTCGGGTCAGGGACTGGAAACACCATATATTTT. Translating gives CASSLFGSGTGNTIYF.

V and J are TRBV12-3 or TRBV12-4 and TRBJ1-1; 9 bases line up with TRBD1. The CDR3 totals 13 residues. J lost 5 bases, V lost 7 bases, and 5 bases had no gene match. In nucleotides, the CDR3 is TGTGCCAGCAACGACAGGGGGAATACTGAAGCTTTCTTT. It is translated as CASNDRGNTEAFF.